Many counts were recorded for the clone carrying this T cell receptor beta chain. Its antigen is not known. Both iRepertoire HTBI primers and Arm-PCR of CDR3 regions were used to build the TCR beta libraries. One entry per CDR3 protein, called by TCRdb with MiXCR from the multiplex PCR reads. Among some 280,000 distinct CDR3 sequences listed, roughly 21% were seen once. V was clipped by 4 bases and J by 2 bases, with 16 bases between them. This CDR3 spans 15 amino acids. Germline V gene sequence: CDR1 SGHRS, CDR2 YFSETQ. This specimen belongs to a study of regulatory T cells in long-lasting Graves disease. At the level of the study: Persistence in Graves' disease denoted antithyroid drug use beyond 5 years alongside positive TSH receptor antibodies. Study-level findings and limits: Persistent disease was characterized by preferential usage of TRBV28, TRBJ1-2 and TRBJ2-5.

Time point defined: persistent/refractory GD, antithyroid drugs over 5 years with positive TRAb. The TCR library was prepared using RNA isolated from PBMCs. Sequences were derived from peripheral blood mononuclear cells (PBMCs), sampled when the disease was refractory, from a patient treated with antithyroid drugs. V gene TRBV5-1 combines with J gene TRBJ2-7; TRBD2 is a possible D gene (6 bases). This receptor was obtained from a female donor with Graves disease. The CDR3 DNA reads as TGCGCCAGCAGCCAATCTAACGGGGGAACCTACGAGCAGTACTTC. Its protein is CASSQSNGGTYEQYF.